This TCR beta chain was recovered during a study of blood T cell repertoires in COVID-19. Across the study: Sites in the United States, Italy and Spain provided acute and convalescent COVID-19 samples. The cDNA or gDNA used as material had been derived from T cells, B-cell-depleted T cells, or PBMCs.

Per the original methods: Amplifying reference gene primers gave estimates of nucleated cell counts. Data came from immunoSEQ multiplex PCR; TCRdb stores just in-frame clones and leaves some out. V and J calls and clone size are copied from that table; D and trimming were computed from the DNA. The data show about 120,000 clones, about 85% seen once. This TCR was recovered from a woman aged 80 or over with acute or convalescent COVID-19. The specimen was peripheral blood.

The CDR3 loop is CASSILGQDQPQHF. CDR3 DNA: TGTGCCAGTAGTATTTTGGGACAGGATCAGCCCCAGCATTTT. The chain carries TRBV19 and TRBJ1-5; 8 bases match TRBD1. The CDR3 runs 14 residues. CDR1 and CDR2 (germline): LNHDA, SQIVND (reference sequence). The V gene end was trimmed by 3 bases and the J gene end by 5 bases; junction bases not matched to a gene: 3.